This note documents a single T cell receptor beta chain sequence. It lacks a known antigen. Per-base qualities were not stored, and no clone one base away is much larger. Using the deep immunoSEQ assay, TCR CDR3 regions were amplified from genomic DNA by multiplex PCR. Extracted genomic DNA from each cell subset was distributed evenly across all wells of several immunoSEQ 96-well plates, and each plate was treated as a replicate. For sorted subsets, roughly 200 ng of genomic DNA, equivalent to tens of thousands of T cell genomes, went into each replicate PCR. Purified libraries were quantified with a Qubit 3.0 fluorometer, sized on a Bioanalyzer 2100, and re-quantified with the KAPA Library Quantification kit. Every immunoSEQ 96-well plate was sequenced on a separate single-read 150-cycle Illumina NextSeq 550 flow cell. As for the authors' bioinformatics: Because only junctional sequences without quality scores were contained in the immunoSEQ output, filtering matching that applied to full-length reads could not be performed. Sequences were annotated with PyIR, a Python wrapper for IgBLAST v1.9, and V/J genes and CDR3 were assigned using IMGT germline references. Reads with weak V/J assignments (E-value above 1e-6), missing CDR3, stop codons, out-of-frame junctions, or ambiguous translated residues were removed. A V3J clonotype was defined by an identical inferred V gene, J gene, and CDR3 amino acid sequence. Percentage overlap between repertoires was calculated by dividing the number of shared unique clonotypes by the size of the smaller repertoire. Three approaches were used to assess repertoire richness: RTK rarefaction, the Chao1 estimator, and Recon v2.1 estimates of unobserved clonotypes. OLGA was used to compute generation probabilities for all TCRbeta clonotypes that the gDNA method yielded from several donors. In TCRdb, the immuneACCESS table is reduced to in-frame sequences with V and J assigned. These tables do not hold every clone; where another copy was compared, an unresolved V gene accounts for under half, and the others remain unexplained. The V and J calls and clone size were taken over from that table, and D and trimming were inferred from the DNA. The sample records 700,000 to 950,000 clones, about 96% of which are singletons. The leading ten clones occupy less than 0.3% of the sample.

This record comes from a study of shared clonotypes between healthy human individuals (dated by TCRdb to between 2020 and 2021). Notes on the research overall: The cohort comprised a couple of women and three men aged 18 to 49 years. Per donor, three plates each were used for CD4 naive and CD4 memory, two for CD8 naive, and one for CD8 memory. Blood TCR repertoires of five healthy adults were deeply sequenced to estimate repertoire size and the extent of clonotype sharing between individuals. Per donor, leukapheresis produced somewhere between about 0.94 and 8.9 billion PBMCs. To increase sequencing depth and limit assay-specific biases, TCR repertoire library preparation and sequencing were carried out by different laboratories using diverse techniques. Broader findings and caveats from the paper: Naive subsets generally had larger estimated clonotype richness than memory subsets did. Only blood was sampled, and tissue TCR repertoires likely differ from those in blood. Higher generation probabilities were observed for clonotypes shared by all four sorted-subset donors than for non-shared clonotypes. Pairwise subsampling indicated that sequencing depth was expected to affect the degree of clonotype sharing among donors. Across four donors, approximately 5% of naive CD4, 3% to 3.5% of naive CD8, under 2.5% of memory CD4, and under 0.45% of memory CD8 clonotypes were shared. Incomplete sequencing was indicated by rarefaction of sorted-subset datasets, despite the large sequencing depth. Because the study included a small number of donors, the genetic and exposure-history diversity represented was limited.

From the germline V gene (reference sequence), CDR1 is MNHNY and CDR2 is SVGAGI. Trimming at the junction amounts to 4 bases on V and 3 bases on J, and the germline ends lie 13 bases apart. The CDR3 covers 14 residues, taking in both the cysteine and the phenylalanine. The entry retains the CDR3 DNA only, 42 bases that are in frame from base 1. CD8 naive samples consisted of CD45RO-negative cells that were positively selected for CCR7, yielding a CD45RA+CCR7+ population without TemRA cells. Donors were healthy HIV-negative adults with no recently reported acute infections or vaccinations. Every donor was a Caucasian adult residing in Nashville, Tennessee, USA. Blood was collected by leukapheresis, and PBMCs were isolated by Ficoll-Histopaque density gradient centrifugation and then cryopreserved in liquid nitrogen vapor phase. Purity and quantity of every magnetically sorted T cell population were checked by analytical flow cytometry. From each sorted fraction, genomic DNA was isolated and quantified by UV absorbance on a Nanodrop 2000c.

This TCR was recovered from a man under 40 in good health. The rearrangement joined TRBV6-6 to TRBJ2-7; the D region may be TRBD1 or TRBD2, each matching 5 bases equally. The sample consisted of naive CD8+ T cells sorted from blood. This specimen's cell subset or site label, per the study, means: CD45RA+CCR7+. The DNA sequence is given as TGTGCCAGCAGTTCAGGGAGAACCTACTACGAGCAGTACTTC. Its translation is CASSSGRTYYEQYF.